What follows are 26 T cell receptor beta chains derived from one specimen sequenced in a study of blood T cell repertoires in COVID-19. Profiling relied on immunoSEQ multiplex PCR, and the TCRdb table lists in-frame clones only, not all of them. The sample includes about 170,000 clones, about four fifths of them seen just once. The sample consisted of PBMCs or T cells enriched from blood (not recorded which). The receptor set was obtained from a woman between 50 and 59 years old in a cohort exposed to, infected with or recovered from COVID-19 (not recorded which).

J is TRBJ2-7 and V is TRBV5-1; 10 positions match TRBD1. V trimming: 5 bases; J trimming: 5 bases; junction bases outside the gene matches: 13. The CDR3 has 16 amino acids. Germline-derived CDR1 and CDR2 are SGHRS and YFSETQ. The CDR3 spells CASRRTGTGDLDEQYF. In DNA form, the CDR3 reads TGCGCCAGCAGGCGCACCGGGACAGGGGATTTGGACGAGCAGTACTTC. The full variable domain, in which reference TRBV5-1 and TRBJ2-7 provide the parts outside the CDR3, is KAGVTQTPRYLIKTRGQQVTLSCSPISGHRSVSWYQQTPGQGLQFLFEYFSETQRNKGNFPGRFSGRQFSNSRSEMNVSTLELGDSALYLCASRRTGTGDLDEQYFGPGTRLTVT.

The genes are TRBV12-3 or TRBV12-4 and TRBJ2-7; D unresolved. Trimming removed 3 bases from V and 1 base from J, with 7 bases in between. This CDR3 is 13 amino acids long. CDR3: CASSFDGSYEQYF. The CDR3 DNA sequence: TGTGCCAGCAGTTTCGACGGGTCCTACGAGCAGTACTTC.

A single count supports this clone. This chain links TRBV19 with TRBJ2-5, with TRBD2 as a possible D gene (7 bases). V was shortened by 1 base and J by 0 bases, with 15 bases between the two germline ends. Germline V gene sequence: CDR1 LNHDA, CDR2 SQIVND (reference sequence). The CDR3 runs to 17 residues. The CDR3 loop is CASSIGAGEGYQETQYF. The CDR3 DNA is TGTGCCAGTAGTATAGGCGCAGGGGAGGGGTACCAAGAGACCCAGTACTTC.

The V and J genes are TRBV5-6 and TRBJ2-4; perhaps TRBD1 as D (5 bases). This CDR3 contains 15 residues. Germline CDR1 and CDR2: SGHDT and YYEEEE. Trimming left V 1 base short and J 0 bases short, with 8 bases between. The CDR3 DNA reads as TGTGCCAGCAGCTTGAATAGGGGAGCCAAAAACATTCAGTACTTC. This translates into CASSLNRGAKNIQYF.

The count of this clone is one. The chain has TRBV27 and TRBJ1-1; possible D gene TRBD1, 5 bases. Looked up from germline, CDR1 is MNHEY and CDR2 is SMNVEV (reference sequence). The germline V and J ends were trimmed by 3 bases and 4 bases, with 9 bases remaining between them. This CDR3 contains 13 residues. The CDR3 here is CASSFQGFTEAFF. Here the CDR3 DNA reads TGTGCCAGCAGTTTCCAGGGTTTCACTGAAGCTTTCTTT.

The rearrangement uses TRBV6-4 and TRBJ1-2; 10 positions match TRBD1. This CDR3 has 15 residues. CDR1 and CDR2 from the germline V gene are MRHNA and SNTAGT. V dropped 6 bases and J dropped 7; count of bases not matched to a gene: 11. CDR3 loop: CASSQTGTGDGGYTF. CDR3 DNA sequence: TGTGCCAGCAGCCAAACCGGGACAGGGGATGGTGGCTACACCTTC.

The rearrangement links TRBV28 to TRBJ1-1, with 9 nucleotides matching TRBD1. This CDR3 comprises 15 residues. Germline CDR1 and CDR2: MDHEN and SYDVKM. With 3 bases clipped from V and 8 bases from J, the junction kept 10 bases outside the gene matches. CDR3 in DNA: TGTGCCAGCAGTTTCCTAAGACAGGGGGTAGGGGAAGCTTTCTTT. It specifies CASSFLRQGVGEAFF.

In this sample, this clone turned up a few times. The gene calls are TRBV27 and TRBJ1-2; 9 nucleotides match TRBD1. The CDR3 totals 16 residues. V was clipped by 4 bases and J by 8 bases; unmatched bases: 14. Germline CDR1 reads MNHEY; CDR2 reads SMNVEV (reference sequence). The CDR3 loop reads CASSSFYPGQGGGYTF. The DNA for the CDR3 is TGTGCCAGCAGTTCGTTCTATCCGGGACAGGGTGGCGGCTACACCTTC.

The chain links TRBV11-2 to TRBJ2-5, with TRBD1 matching over 8 bases. Per the germline V gene, CDR1 is SGHAT and CDR2 is FQNNGV. This CDR3 is 14 amino acids long. The V gene end was trimmed by 5 bases and the J gene end by 4 bases; junction bases not matched to a gene: 6. The CDR3 region has the DNA TGTGCCAGCAGCATAGGACAGGGAAGAGAGACCCAGTACTTC. It translates to CASSIGQGRETQYF. Supplemented by reference TRBV11-2 and TRBJ2-5, the full variable domain reads EAGVAQSPRYKIIEKRQSVAFWCNPISGHATLYWYQQILGQGPKLLIQFQNNGVVDDSQLPKDRFSAERLKGVDSTLKIQPAKLEDSAVYLCASSIGQGRETQYFGPGTRLLVL.

This clone was recorded a few times. The chain joins TRBV6-5 to TRBJ1-6; D unresolved. Between the trimmed V and J ends, which lost 4 bases and 4 bases, there was a span of 8 bases. Looked up from germline, CDR1 is MNHEY and CDR2 is SVGAGI. The CDR3 consists of 14 residues. This CDR3 is CASSSRGYNSPLHF. The CDR3, as DNA: TGTGCCAGCAGTTCCCGGGGTTATAATTCACCCCTCCACTTT.

The rearrangement uses TRBV29-1 and TRBJ2-5, with 8 bases lining up with TRBD2. The CDR3 consists of 14 residues. J lost 3 bases, V lost 5 bases, and 8 bases had no gene match. Germline V gene data show CDR1 as SQVTM and CDR2 as ANQGSEA. The CDR3 spells CSVSQLRGEETQYF. The CDR3 DNA sequence: TGCAGCGTTTCTCAGCTGCGGGGGGAAGAGACCCAGTACTTC.

This clone was counted once. The chain joins TRBV11-2 to TRBJ2-5; 11 bases line up with TRBD2. V lost 8 bases to trimming and J lost 4 bases; unmatched junction nucleotides: 6. The germline V gene has CDR1 SGHAT and CDR2 FQNNGV. The CDR3 totals 14 residues. In DNA form, the CDR3 reads TGTGCCAGCCTTATAGCGGGGGGGCTAGAGACCCAGTACTTC. Translation: CASLIAGGLETQYF.

This clone appeared once. The chain uses TRBV7-2 and TRBJ2-3; TRBD2 aligns across 12 bases. The CDR3 has 17 residues. The V segment lost 5 bases and the J segment 0 bases; nucleotides outside the gene matches: 6. CDR1 SGHTA and CDR2 FQGNSA come from the germline V gene. This CDR3 reads CASSAPLAGGSTDTQYF. DNA for the CDR3: TGTGCCAGCAGCGCGCCACTAGCGGGGGGAAGCACAGATACGCAGTATTTT.

The chain uses TRBV27 and TRBJ1-6, with a tentative D call TRBD1 (5 bases). V lost 3 bases and J 7 bases, leaving 7 bases between the germline ends. Germline V gene lookup returns CDR1 MNHEY and CDR2 SMNVEV (reference sequence). This CDR3 has 13 amino acids. The CDR3 region is CASSLGGNSPLHF. Written as DNA, the CDR3 is TGTGCCAGCAGTTTGGGGGGGAATTCACCCCTCCACTTT.

As concerns this clone: The identical CDR3 is also encoded by other nucleotide sequences in the sample. This sequence joins TRBV13 and TRBJ1-2; D is unclear. Trimming pared 3 bases from V and 4 bases from J, leaving 12 bases between. The germline V gene encodes CDR1 PRHDT and CDR2 FYEKMQ (reference sequence). CDR3 length: 14 amino acids. The CDR3 loop is CASSFGEEGYGYTF. Here the CDR3 DNA reads TGTGCCAGCAGCTTTGGGGAGGAGGGCTATGGCTACACCTTC.

The chain recombines TRBV5-8 with TRBJ2-5; TRBD1 aligns across 8 bases. Unmatched junction bases numbered 3, after V lost 0 bases and J lost 2 bases. Germline loops: CDR1 SGHTS, CDR2 YDEGEE. The CDR3 consists of 15 residues. CDR3 loop: CASSLGRGPQETQYF. The CDR3 DNA reads as TGTGCCAGCAGCTTGGGCAGGGGGCCGCAAGAGACCCAGTACTTC.

The CDR3 spells CASRPTYNEQFF. The CDR3, as DNA: TGTGCCAGCAGGCCAACTTACAATGAGCAGTTCTTC. The V gene is TRBV11-2, the J gene TRBJ2-1; D remains ambiguous. Germline CDR1 is SGHAT and CDR2 is FQNNGV. The CDR3 extends over 12 amino acids. The V gene lost 6 bases and the J gene lost 4 bases, with 7 bases spanning the gap. The complete variable domain, with remaining parts taken from reference TRBV11-2 and TRBJ2-1, reads EAGVAQSPRYKIIEKRQSVAFWCNPISGHATLYWYQQILGQGPKLLIQFQNNGVVDDSQLPKDRFSAERLKGVDSTLKIQPAKLEDSAVYLCASRPTYNEQFFGPGTRLTVL.

The table lists this clone with a few counts. This chain connects TRBV7-9 to TRBJ2-2; D gene uncertain. Germline lookup yields CDR1 SEHNR and CDR2 FQNEAQ (reference sequence). Trimming left V 0 bases short and J 0 bases short, with 17 bases between. This CDR3 has 19 residues. CDR3: CASSLAAAELFANTGELFF. The CDR3 bases are TGTGCCAGCAGCTTAGCGGCGGCGGAGCTATTCGCGAACACCGGGGAGCTGTTTTTT.

V and J are TRBV5-1 and TRBJ2-7, with TRBD2 matching 9 bases. This CDR3 is built from 15 residues. Germline trimming cut 0 bases from V and 0 bases from J; bases unmatched to any gene: 1. Germline V gives CDR1 SGHRS, CDR2 YFSETQ. The CDR3: CASSLVSGSSYEQYF. The CDR3 nucleotides read TGCGCCAGCAGCTTGGTTAGCGGGAGCTCCTACGAGCAGTACTTC. Looking up the rest from reference TRBV5-1 and TRBJ2-7 gives the full variable domain: KAGVTQTPRYLIKTRGQQVTLSCSPISGHRSVSWYQQTPGQGLQFLFEYFSETQRNKGNFPGRFSGRQFSNSRSEMNVSTLELGDSALYLCASSLVSGSSYEQYFGPGTRLTVT.

The chain joins TRBV12-3 or TRBV12-4 to TRBJ2-7; TRBD2 might be the D (6 bases). The germline V and J ends were trimmed by 9 bases and 1 base, with 13 bases remaining between them. There are 13 residues in the CDR3. The CDR3 bases are TGTGCCAGTTTGGGCGGGGCATCCTACGAGCAGTACTTC. Translating gives CASLGGASYEQYF.

This clone was counted only a few times. The rearrangement links TRBV9 to TRBJ1-3, with a possible D match to TRBD1 (6 bases). V gave up 3 bases and J gave up 4 bases, with 23 bases separating them. Germline CDR1 and CDR2: SGDLS and YYNGEE. The CDR3 has 18 amino acids. CDR3 residues: CASSAVPPGVLGGNTIYF. CDR3 bases: TGTGCCAGCAGCGCTGTCCCCCCAGGGGTCCTCGGAGGAAACACCATATATTTT.

The V and J genes are TRBV18 and TRBJ2-3, with 9 bases aligning to TRBD2. The V and J ends lost 2 bases and 0 bases, in that order; junction bases with no gene match: 3. Germline CDR1 and CDR2: KGHSH and LQKENI. This CDR3 is 16 amino acids long. The CDR3 DNA reads as TGTGCCAGCTCACCAAGGCTAGCGGGAAGCACAGATACGCAGTATTTT. Encoded protein: CASSPRLAGSTDTQYF.

The chain recombines TRBV2 with TRBJ1-1; the match to TRBD1 covers 7 bases. Germline loops: CDR1 SNHLY, CDR2 FYNNEI. The CDR3 extends over 16 amino acids. V was clipped by 7 bases and J by 0 bases; unmatched bases: 11. CDR3 sequence: CASTFAGQTLNTEAFF. CDR3 in DNA: TGTGCCAGCACTTTCGCGGGACAGACCTTGAACACTGAAGCTTTCTTT.

Only one count was recorded for this clone. This chain joins TRBV6-5 and TRBJ2-7, with 7 positions matching TRBD1. Trimming cost V 6 bases and J 5 bases; bases outside gene matches: 13. Looked up from germline, CDR1 is MNHEY and CDR2 is SVGAGI. The CDR3 runs 15 residues. CDR3 in DNA: TGTGCCAGCAGAGACCCGGGACAGCTTCTTGACGAGCAGTACTTC. Its protein product is CASRDPGQLLDEQYF.

The V gene is TRBV11-2, the J gene TRBJ2-7, with 13 bases lining up with TRBD2. The CDR3 extends over 15 amino acids. The junction had 4 bases not matched to a gene; V was cut back by 5 bases and J by 3 bases. Germline V gene data show CDR1 as SGHAT and CDR2 as FQNNGV. The CDR3 loop is CASSLRTSGSYEQYF. CDR3 nucleotide sequence: TGTGCCAGCAGCCTGAGGACTAGCGGGAGCTACGAGCAGTACTTC.

The chain combines TRBV9 with TRBJ1-2; 12 bases agree with TRBD1. With 0 bases clipped from V and 1 base from J, the junction kept 10 bases outside the gene matches. This CDR3 is 19 amino acids long. The V gene's germline CDR1 is SGDLS and CDR2 YYNGEE. The CDR3 nucleotides read TGTGCCAGCAGCGTAGGACCCGGGACAGGGGGCGACCTTAACTATGGCTACACCTTC. It translates to CASSVGPGTGGDLNYGYTF.